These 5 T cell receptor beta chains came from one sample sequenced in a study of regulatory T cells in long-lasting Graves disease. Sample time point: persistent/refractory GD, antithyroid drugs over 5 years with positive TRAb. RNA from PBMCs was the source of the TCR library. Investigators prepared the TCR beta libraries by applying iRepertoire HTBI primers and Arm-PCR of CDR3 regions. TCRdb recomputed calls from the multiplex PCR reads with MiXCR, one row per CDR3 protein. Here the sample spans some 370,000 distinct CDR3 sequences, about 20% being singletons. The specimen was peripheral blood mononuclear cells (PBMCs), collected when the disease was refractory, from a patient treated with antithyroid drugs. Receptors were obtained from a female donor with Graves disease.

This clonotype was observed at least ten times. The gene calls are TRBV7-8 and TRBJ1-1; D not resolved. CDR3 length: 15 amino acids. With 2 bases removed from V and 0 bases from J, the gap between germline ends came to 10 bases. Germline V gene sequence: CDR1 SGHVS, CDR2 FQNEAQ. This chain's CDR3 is CASSLSGSLNTEAFF. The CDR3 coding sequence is TGTGCCAGCAGCTTATCTGGCAGTTTGAACACTGAAGCTTTCTTT.

As DNA, the CDR3 is TGTGCCAGCAGCAAGGGGGGTTGGGATAATGAAAAACTGTTTTTT. Translating gives CASSKGGWDNEKLFF. The chain combines TRBV7-2 with TRBJ1-4; D perhaps matches TRBD1 (6 bases). Germline V gene data show CDR1 as SGHTA and CDR2 as FQGNSA. The CDR3 is 15 residues long. V gave up 5 bases and J gave up 4 bases, with 14 bases separating them.

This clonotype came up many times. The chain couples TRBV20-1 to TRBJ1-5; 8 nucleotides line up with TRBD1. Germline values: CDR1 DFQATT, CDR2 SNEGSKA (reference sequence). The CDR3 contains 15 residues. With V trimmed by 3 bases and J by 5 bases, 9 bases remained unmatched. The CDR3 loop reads CSASPPGRGHQPQHF. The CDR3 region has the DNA TGCAGTGCTAGCCCCCCAGGCAGGGGGCATCAGCCCCAGCATTTT.

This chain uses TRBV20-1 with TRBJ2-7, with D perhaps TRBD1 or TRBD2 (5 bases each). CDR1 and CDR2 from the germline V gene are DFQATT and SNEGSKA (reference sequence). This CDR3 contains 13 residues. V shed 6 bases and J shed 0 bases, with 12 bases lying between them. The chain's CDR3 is CSAGSGPSYEQYF. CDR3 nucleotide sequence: TGCAGTGCCGGATCGGGGCCCTCCTACGAGCAGTACTTC.

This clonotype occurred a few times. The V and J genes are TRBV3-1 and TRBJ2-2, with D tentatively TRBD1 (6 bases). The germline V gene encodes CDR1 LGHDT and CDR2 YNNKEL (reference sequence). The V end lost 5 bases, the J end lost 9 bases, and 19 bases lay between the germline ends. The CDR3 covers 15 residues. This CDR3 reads CASSYGQFMTRELFF. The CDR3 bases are TGTGCCAGCAGCTACGGACAGTTTATGACCCGGGAGCTGTTTTTT.